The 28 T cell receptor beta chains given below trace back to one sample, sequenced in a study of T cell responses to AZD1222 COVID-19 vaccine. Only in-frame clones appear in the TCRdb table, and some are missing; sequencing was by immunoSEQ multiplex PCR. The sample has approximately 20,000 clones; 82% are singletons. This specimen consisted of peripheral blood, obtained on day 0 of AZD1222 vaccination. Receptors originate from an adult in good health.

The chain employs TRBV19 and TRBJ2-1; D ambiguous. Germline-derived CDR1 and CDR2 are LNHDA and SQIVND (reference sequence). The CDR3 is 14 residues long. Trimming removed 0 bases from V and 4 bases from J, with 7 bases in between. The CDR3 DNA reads TGTGCCAGTAGTATAGATACTTCATACAATGAGCAGTTCTTC. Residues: CASSIDTSYNEQFF.

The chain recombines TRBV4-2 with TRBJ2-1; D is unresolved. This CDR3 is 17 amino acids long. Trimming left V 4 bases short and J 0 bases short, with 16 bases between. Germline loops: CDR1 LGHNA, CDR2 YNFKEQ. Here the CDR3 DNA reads TGTGCCAGCAGCCCACCTTCCCTAGACCACTCCTACAATGAGCAGTTCTTC. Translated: CASSPPSLDHSYNEQFF.

The CDR3: CASSWRARNTEAFF. The CDR3 region has the DNA TGTGCCAGCAGTTGGAGGGCCCGGAACACTGAAGCTTTCTTT. The genes are TRBV5-6 and TRBJ1-1, with unresolved D. Trimming removed 5 bases from V and 1 base from J, with 12 bases in between. Germline V gives CDR1 SGHDT, CDR2 YYEEEE. The CDR3 runs to 14 residues.

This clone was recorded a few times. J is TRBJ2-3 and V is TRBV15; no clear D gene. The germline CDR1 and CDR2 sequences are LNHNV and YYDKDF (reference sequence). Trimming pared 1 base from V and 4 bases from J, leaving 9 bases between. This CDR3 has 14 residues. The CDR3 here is CATSRGGLADTQYF. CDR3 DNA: TGTGCCACCAGCAGAGGGGGTTTGGCAGATACGCAGTATTTT.

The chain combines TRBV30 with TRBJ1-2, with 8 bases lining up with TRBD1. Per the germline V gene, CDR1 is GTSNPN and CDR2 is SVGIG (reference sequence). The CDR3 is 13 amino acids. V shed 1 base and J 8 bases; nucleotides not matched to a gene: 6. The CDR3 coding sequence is TGTGCCTGGAGTGGTAGGACAGGGATCGGCTACACCTTC. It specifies CAWSGRTGIGYTF. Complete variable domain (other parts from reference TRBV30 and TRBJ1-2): SQTIHQWPATLVQPVGSPLSLECTVEGTSNPNLYWYRQAAGRGLQLLFYSVGIGQISSEVPQNLSASRPQDRQFILSSKKLLLSDSGFYLCAWSGRTGIGYTFGSGTRLTVV.

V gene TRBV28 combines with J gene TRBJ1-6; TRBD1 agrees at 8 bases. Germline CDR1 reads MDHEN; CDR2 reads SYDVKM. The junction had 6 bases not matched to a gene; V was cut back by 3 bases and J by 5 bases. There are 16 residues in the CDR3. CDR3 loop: CASSFQGTGDNSPLHF. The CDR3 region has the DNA TGTGCCAGCAGTTTTCAGGGGACAGGTGATAATTCACCCCTCCACTTT. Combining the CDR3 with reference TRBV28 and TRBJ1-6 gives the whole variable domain DVKVTQSSRYLVKRTGEKVFLECVQDMDHENMFWYRQDPGLGLRLIYFSYDVKMKEKGDIPEGYSVSREKKERFSLILESASTNQTSMYLCASSFQGTGDNSPLHFGNGTRLTVT.

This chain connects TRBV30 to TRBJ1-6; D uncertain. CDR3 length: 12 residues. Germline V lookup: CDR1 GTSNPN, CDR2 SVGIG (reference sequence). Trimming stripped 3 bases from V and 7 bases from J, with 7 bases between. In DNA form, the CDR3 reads TGTGCCTGGAGCGGGCAAAATTCACCCCTCCACTTT. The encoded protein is CAWSGQNSPLHF.

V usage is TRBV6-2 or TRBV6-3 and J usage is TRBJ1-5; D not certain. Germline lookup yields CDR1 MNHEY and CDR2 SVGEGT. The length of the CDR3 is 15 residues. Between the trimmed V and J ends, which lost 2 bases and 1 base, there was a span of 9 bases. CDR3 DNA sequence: TGTGCCAGCAGTTACGAAGGGTTAAGCAATCAGCCCCAGCATTTT. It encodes CASSYEGLSNQPQHF.

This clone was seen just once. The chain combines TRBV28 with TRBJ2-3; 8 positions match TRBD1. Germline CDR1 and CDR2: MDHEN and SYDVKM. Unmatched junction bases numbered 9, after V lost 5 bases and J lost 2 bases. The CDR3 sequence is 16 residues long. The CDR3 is CASSLGPGQVTDTQYF. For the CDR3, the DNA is TGTGCCAGCAGTCTAGGCCCGGGACAGGTCACAGATACGCAGTATTTT. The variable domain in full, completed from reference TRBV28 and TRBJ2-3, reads DVKVTQSSRYLVKRTGEKVFLECVQDMDHENMFWYRQDPGLGLRLIYFSYDVKMKEKGDIPEGYSVSREKKERFSLILESASTNQTSMYLCASSLGPGQVTDTQYFGPGTRLTVL.

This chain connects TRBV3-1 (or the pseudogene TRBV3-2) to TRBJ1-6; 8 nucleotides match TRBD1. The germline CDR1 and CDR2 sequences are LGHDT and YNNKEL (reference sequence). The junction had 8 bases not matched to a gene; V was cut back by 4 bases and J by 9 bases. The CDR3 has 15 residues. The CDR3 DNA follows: TGTGCCAGCAGCCCGGGGACAGGTCTGACTTCACCCCTCCACTTT. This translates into CASSPGTGLTSPLHF.

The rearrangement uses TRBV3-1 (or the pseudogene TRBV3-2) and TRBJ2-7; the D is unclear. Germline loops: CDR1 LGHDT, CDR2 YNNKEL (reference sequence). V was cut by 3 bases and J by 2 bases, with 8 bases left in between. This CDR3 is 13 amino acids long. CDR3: CASSHGQAYEQYF. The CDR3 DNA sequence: TGTGCCAGCAGCCACGGGCAAGCCTACGAGCAGTACTTC.

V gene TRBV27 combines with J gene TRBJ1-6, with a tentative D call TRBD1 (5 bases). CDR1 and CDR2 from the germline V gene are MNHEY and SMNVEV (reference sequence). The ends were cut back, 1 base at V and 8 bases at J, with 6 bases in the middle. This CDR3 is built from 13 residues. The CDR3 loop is CASSLFRDSPLHF. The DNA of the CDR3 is TGTGCCAGCAGTTTATTCAGGGATTCACCCCTCCACTTT.

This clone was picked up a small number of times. The CDR3, as DNA: TGTGCCAGCAGCTTAGCGCGGGTGTTCAACACTGAAGCTTTCTTT. This translates into CASSLARVFNTEAFF. The genes are TRBV11-1 and TRBJ1-1; D gene uncertain. CDR1 SGHAT and CDR2 FQDESV come from the germline V gene (reference sequence). V shed 0 bases and J shed 2 bases, with 10 bases lying between them. This CDR3 is built from 15 residues.

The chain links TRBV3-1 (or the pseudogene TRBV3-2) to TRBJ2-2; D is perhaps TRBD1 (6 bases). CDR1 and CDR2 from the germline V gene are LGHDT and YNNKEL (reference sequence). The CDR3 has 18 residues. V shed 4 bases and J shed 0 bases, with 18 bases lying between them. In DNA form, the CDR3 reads TGTGCCAGCAGCCTTGGGTGGTACAGGGTGGCGAACACCGGGGAGCTGTTTTTT. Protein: CASSLGWYRVANTGELFF.

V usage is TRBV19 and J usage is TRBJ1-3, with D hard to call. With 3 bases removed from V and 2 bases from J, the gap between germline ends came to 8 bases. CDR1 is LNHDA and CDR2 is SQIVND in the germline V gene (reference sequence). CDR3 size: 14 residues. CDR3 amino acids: CASSMIGAGNTIYF. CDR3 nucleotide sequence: TGTGCCAGTAGTATGATAGGAGCTGGAAACACCATATATTTT.

The CDR3 loop is CASSVLGGQETQYF. CDR3 in DNA: TGTGCCAGCAGCGTACTGGGGGGCCAAGAGACCCAGTACTTC. The genes are TRBV9 and TRBJ2-5, with TRBD2 as a possible D gene (6 bases). The CDR3 has 14 residues. V lost 1 base, J lost 1 base, and 8 bases lay in between. The germline CDR1 and CDR2 sequences are SGDLS and YYNGEE.

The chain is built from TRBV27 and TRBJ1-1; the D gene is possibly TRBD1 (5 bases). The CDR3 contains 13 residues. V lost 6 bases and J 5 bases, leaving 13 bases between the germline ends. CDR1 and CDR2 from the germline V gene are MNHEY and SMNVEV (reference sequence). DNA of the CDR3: TGTGCCAGCAGACTGGCGACAGTAACTGAAGCTTTCTTT. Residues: CASRLATVTEAFF.

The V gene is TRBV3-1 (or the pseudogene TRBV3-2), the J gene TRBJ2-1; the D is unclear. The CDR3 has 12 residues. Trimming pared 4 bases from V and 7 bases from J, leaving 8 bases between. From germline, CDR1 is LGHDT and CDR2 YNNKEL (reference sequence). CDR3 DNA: TGTGCCAGCAGCCGATCGCGGAATGAGCAGTTCTTC. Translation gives CASSRSRNEQFF.

In nucleotides, the CDR3 is TGTGCCAGCCGCCTTGGTTCTGCCGGGGAGCTGTTTTTT. The encoded protein is CASRLGSAGELFF. The gene calls are TRBV6-5 and TRBJ2-2; the D is unclear. This CDR3 is built from 13 residues. Germline values: CDR1 MNHEY, CDR2 SVGAGI. V lost 8 bases and J lost 6, with 13 bases in between.

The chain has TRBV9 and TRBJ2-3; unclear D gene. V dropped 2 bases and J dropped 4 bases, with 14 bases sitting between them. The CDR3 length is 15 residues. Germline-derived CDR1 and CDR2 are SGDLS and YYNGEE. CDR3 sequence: CASSVTGRLADTQYF. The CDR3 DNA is TGTGCCAGCAGCGTGACTGGACGTTTGGCAGATACGCAGTATTTT.

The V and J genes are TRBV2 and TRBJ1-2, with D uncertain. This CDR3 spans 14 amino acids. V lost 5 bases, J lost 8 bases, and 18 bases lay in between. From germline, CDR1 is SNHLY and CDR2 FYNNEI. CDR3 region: CASSPEGGLRGYTF. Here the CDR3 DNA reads TGTGCCAGCAGTCCGGAGGGCGGACTTCGGGGCTACACCTTC. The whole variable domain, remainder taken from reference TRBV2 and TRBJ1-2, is EPEVTQTPSHQVTQMGQEVILRCVPISNHLYFYWYRQILGQKVEFLVSFYNNEISEKSEIFDDQFSVERPDGSNFTLKIRSTKLEDSAMYFCASSPEGGLRGYTFGSGTRLTVV.

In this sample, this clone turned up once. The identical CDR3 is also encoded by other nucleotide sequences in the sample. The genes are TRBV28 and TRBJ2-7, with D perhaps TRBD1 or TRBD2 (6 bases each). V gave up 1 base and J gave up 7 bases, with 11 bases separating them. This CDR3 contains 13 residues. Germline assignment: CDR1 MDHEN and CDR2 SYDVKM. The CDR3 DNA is TGTGCCAGCAGTTTATCGGGGGCACGGGAGCAGTACTTC. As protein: CASSLSGAREQYF.

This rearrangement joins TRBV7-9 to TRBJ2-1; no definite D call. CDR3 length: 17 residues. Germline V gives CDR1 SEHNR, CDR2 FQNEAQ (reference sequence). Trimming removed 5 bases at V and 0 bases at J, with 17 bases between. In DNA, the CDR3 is TGTGCCAGCAGCCCAAAGGTGGCAACCCCCTCCTACAATGAGCAGTTCTTC. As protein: CASSPKVATPSYNEQFF.

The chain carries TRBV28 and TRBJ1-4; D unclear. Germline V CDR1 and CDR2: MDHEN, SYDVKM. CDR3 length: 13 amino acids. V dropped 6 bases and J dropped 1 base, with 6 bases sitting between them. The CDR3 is CASRKGTNEKLFF. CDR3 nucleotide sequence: TGTGCCAGCAGGAAGGGAACTAATGAAAAACTGTTTTTT.

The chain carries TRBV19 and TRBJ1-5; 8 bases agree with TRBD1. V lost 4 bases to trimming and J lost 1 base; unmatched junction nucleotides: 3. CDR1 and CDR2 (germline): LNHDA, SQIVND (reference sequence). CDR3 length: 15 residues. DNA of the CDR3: TGTGCCAGTAGTACGACAGGGGAGAGCAATCAGCCCCAGCATTTT. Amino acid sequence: CASSTTGESNQPQHF.

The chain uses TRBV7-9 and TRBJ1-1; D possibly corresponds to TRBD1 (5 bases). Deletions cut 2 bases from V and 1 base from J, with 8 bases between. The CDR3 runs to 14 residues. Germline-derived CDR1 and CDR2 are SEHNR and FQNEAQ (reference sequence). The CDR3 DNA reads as TGTGCCAGCAGCTTAATGCAGGGGAACACTGAAGCTTTCTTT. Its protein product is CASSLMQGNTEAFF.

CDR3 DNA sequence: TGTGCCAGCAGCTTAGGGGGGGCGGGAGATCGCACCGGGGAGCTGTTTTTT. Its protein is CASSLGGAGDRTGELFF. The chain has TRBV7-8 and TRBJ2-2; possibly TRBD2 for D (7 bases). Trimming removed 1 base at V and 4 bases at J, with 16 bases between. The germline V gene encodes CDR1 SGHVS and CDR2 FQNEAQ. CDR3 length: 17 residues.

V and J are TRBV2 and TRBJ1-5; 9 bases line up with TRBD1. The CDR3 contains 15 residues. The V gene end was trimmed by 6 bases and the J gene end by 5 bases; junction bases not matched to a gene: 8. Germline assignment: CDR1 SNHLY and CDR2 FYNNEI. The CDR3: CASRPNRGRDQPQHF. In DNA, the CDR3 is TGTGCCAGCAGACCAAACAGGGGGCGAGATCAGCCCCAGCATTTT. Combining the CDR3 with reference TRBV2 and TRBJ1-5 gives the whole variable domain EPEVTQTPSHQVTQMGQEVILRCVPISNHLYFYWYRQILGQKVEFLVSFYNNEISEKSEIFDDQFSVERPDGSNFTLKIRSTKLEDSAMYFCASRPNRGRDQPQHFGDGTRLSIL.